This TCR beta chain was found in a study of cytomegalovirus exposure and HLA in healthy donors. The ends lost 1 base at V and 0 bases at J; junction bases unmatched: 6. The CDR3 has 17 residues. The germline V gene has CDR1 SEHNR and CDR2 FQNEAQ (reference sequence). Vbeta (60) and Jbeta (13) primers were used in the PCR. Only in-frame clones appear in the TCRdb table, and some are missing; sequencing was by immunoSEQ multiplex PCR. The table has approximately 220,000 clones, around 85% seen once. The gene calls are TRBV7-9 and TRBJ2-3; 8 nucleotides align to TRBD1. The specimen was PBMCs. The source is a girl aged 2 to 9 in good health and CMV-seronegative. CDR3 protein: CASSLVRRDRSTDTQYF. CDR3 sequence (DNA): TGTGCCAGCAGCTTAGTGAGGAGGGACAGGAGCACAGATACGCAGTATTTT.